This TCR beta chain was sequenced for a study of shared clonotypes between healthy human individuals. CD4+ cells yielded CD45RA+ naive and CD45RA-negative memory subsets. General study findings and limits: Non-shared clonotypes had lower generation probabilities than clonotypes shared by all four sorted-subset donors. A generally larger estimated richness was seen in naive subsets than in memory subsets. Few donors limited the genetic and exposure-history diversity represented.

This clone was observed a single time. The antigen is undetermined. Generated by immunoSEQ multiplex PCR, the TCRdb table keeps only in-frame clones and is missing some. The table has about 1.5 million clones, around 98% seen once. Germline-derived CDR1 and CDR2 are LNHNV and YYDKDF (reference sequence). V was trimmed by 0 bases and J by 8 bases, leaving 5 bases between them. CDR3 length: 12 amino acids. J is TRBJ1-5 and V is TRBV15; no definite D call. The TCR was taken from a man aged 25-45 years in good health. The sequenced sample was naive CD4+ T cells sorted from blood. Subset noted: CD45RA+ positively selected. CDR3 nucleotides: TGTGCCACCAGCAGAGATGGAAAGCCCCAGCATTTT. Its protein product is CATSRDGKPQHF.